This T cell receptor beta chain emerged from a study of naive and memory T cell subsets (dated by TCRdb to the late 2010s). For the wider study: An open-source, UMI-based TCR alpha and beta sequencing pipeline was applied to sorted naive and memory peripheral blood T cell subsets. Complete agreement was observed between the functional CMV T cell responses and the IgG serology results. RNA was DNase-treated and reverse transcribed with TCR constant-region primers, mostly using SuperScript III.

Preparation of the library involved UMI-ligation and nested PCR. An equimolar mix of two oligonucleotides covering both TRBC1 and TRBC2 was used as the beta constant-region primer. Four rounds of PCR were used to amplify ligated cDNA, with nested alpha and beta constant-region primers being used together with the SP2 primer. T4 RNA ligase 1 ligated a single-stranded oligonucleotide carrying the SP2 primer and a 12-nucleotide UMI to the cDNA 3' end. Incubation of the ligation reaction was carried out at 16 degrees C for about 20-24 hours. To avoid over-amplification, PCR2 was usually performed as a SYBR Green qPCR and halted once a predetermined threshold was reached. All purifications after the first were performed with Agencourt AMPure XP magnetic beads. Library quantification was done by Qubit, followed by a TapeStation check on which the main peak was expected at around 650 bp. Sequencing of the pooled libraries was done on an Illumina MiSeq using v2 2x251 paired-end kits, which typically yielded roughly 0.9-2.1 million reads per sample. Libraries were pooled at about 4 nM per sample, and 5-7% PhiX was added to improve cluster recognition. Under the source paper's analysis protocol: FASTQ reads processed by Demultiplexor were assigned V and J genes by Decombinator through tag matching that tolerated a single base-pair mismatch. UMIs were used by Collapsinator to correct both sequencing errors and frequency errors arising from PCR heterogeneity. CDR3Translator translated TCRs and extracted CDR3s from the conserved cysteine to the FGXG phenylalanine, flagging non-productive sequences. Repertoires were subsampled to equal numbers of UMI-defined TCRs before Gini, Shannon entropy and inverse Simpson indices were calculated. Power-law fits to clonotype abundance distributions were performed by maximum likelihood within the linear range. When run on a single naive CD8 sample, MIGEC and the pipeline yielded similar UMI counts, similar unique TCR numbers and similar clonal distributions. In one analysis, naive TCRs also found in any memory subset of the same donor were removed from the naive repertoire. The repertoires were searched for 6,000 to 9,500 CMV-associated CDR3 sequences that had been compiled from VDJdb and a published dataset. The public reads were run again by TCRdb, first through fastp at Q25 and then through MiXCR, and only productive beta chains were kept. When rows share a CDR3 protein, they turn into one entry using the most common DNA and genes. None of the V and J calls come from the authors' own analysis; TCRdb made them. The table for this sample lists about 160,000 distinct CDR3 sequences; approximately 22% of them were counted only once. 0.11% of the sample belongs to the ten largest clones.

CDR1 and CDR2, looked up from the germline V gene, are MDHEN and SYDVKM. V is clipped by 1 base and J by 3 bases, and the sequence between their germline boundaries is 13 bases long. From cysteine to phenylalanine, the CDR3 is 15 amino acids long. Only the CDR3 DNA is retained, 45 bases long and in frame from the first base. Broader findings and caveats from the paper: RNA-based TCR counts may be influenced by expression changes linked to T cell activation and differentiation. In both CD4 and CD8 cells, the Gini index increased while Shannon and inverse Simpson diversity decreased from naive through CM, EM and EMRA. The abundance of TCRs followed a power law with an exponent that differed between naive and memory subsets yet stayed consistent across the three individuals. A clonotype was defined as a single alpha or beta chain sequence rather than as a paired alpha/beta receptor. A few larger clonotypes were present in naive repertoires, particularly the CD8 repertoires, and these clonotypes were possibly memory cells re-expressing CD45RA. The repertoire findings for the naive and memory subsets could not be validated against a ground truth because none was available. After error correction, over 95% of naive TCR sequences appeared only once, giving much steeper abundance distributions than memory subsets.

Details on this clonotype: The antigen this receptor binds is unknown. No qualities accompany the bases; no much larger clone lies one base away.

From the second PCR step onward, the TCR alpha chain libraries and the TCR beta chain libraries were amplified separately. The CMV status of each donor was determined by measuring IFNgamma production from CD4+ T cells after fresh PBMCs had been stimulated overnight with CMV viral lysate. Miltenyi beads were used first to positively select CD4 T cells, and CD8 T cells were then positively selected from the CD4-negative fraction. Cells were stained for CD3, CD4, CD8, CD45RA, CD27 and a live/dead dye and were sorted on a BD Aria II into four subsets based on CD45RA and CD27. Blood came from three healthy volunteers, each fractionated into CD4 and CD8 T cells and then into four differentiation subsets. Approximately 0.11 L of peripheral blood was drawn per donor, and PBMC were isolated by Ficoll-Paque PLUS density-gradient centrifugation. Sorted cells were lysed in RLT buffer, and RNA was extracted with a Qiagen RNeasy kit and stored at -80°C.

The receptor comes from a human donor in good health. What was sequenced was naive CD4+ T cells from blood. According to the study, the label for this sample's cell subset or site signals: naive T cells, CD45RA high CD27+. The chain is made from TRBV28 and TRBJ2-7; the D gene is possibly TRBD2, with 5 bases matching. The DNA is as follows: TGTGCCAGCAGTTTATATCGGCACACTAGCTACGAGCAGTACTTC. Its translation reads: CASSLYRHTSYEQYF.